A single sample is the source of the 10 T cell receptor beta chains below, sequenced in a study of CD8 T cells in ankylosing spondylitis. MiXCR, run by TCRdb on the 5' RACE reads, gives a single entry per CDR3 protein. The data show 40,000 to 50,000 distinct CDR3 sequences, with roughly 2.5% seen just once and about 4.5% held by the top ten. Sequencing used blood, either unsorted or a sorted T cell fraction (not recorded which). The receptors originated from a male donor with ankylosing spondylitis or in good health (not recorded which).

This clonotype has a count of ten or more. This chain uses TRBV9 with TRBJ2-7; D could derive from TRBD1 or TRBD2 (5 bases each). V was clipped by 4 bases and J by 9 bases, with 20 bases between them. Per germline, CDR1 SGDLS and CDR2 YYNGEE. The CDR3 spans 14 residues. The CDR3 nucleotides read TGTGCCAGCAGCCCCCGGGACGGCACTACGAGGCAGTACTTC. Translated, it gives CASSPRDGTTRQYF.

In this sample, this clonotype turned up many times. The rearrangement joins TRBV9 to TRBJ2-5; D is unresolved. This CDR3 is built from 15 residues. Germline assignment: CDR1 SGDLS and CDR2 YYNGEE. V gave up 2 bases and J gave up 1 base, with 12 bases separating them. CDR3 in DNA: TGTGCCAGCAGCGTGAACCACCGCCGCCAAGAGACCCAGTACTTC. Translated: CASSVNHRRQETQYF. Full variable domain (remainder filled in from reference TRBV9 and TRBJ2-5): DSGVTQTPKHLITATGQRVTLRCSPRSGDLSVYWYQQSLDQGLQFLIQYYNGEERAKGNILERFSAQQFPDLHSELNLSSLELGDSALYFCASSVNHRRQETQYFGPGTRLLVL.

This clonotype was seen ten or more times. V usage is TRBV9 and J usage is TRBJ2-1, with a weak D call TRBD2 (5 bases). V lost 0 bases to trimming and J lost 1 base, with 11 bases between them. The CDR3 length is 16 residues. Germline CDR1 and CDR2: SGDLS and YYNGEE. CDR3 sequence: CASSVDLRGSYNEQFF. DNA for the CDR3: TGTGCCAGCAGCGTAGACCTCCGGGGTTCCTACAATGAGCAGTTCTTC.

This clonotype was found many times. The chain uses TRBV9 and TRBJ1-2; a possible D gene is TRBD1 (6 bases). Germline CDR1 is SGDLS and CDR2 is YYNGEE. The CDR3 is made up of 16 amino acids. Trimming shortened V by 0 bases and J by 2 bases, and 14 bases separated the two germline ends. CDR3 region: CASSVVWGRTNYGYTF. The CDR3 nucleotides read TGTGCCAGCAGCGTAGTCTGGGGGCGAACCAACTATGGCTACACCTTC.

This clonotype was observed many times. The chain combines TRBV9 with TRBJ2-7; D is perhaps TRBD1 or TRBD2 (5 bases each). V was trimmed by 0 bases and J by 2 bases, leaving 12 bases between them. The CDR3 contains 15 residues. Germline assignment: CDR1 SGDLS and CDR2 YYNGEE. This chain's CDR3 is CASSVEAGTPYEQYF. The CDR3 nucleotides read TGTGCCAGCAGCGTAGAGGCAGGGACGCCCTACGAGCAGTACTTC. The entire variable domain, with the rest obtained from reference TRBV9 and TRBJ2-7, is as follows: DSGVTQTPKHLITATGQRVTLRCSPRSGDLSVYWYQQSLDQGLQFLIQYYNGEERAKGNILERFSAQQFPDLHSELNLSSLELGDSALYFCASSVEAGTPYEQYFGPGTRLTVT.

This clonotype showed up many times. The chain is built from TRBV9 and TRBJ2-6, with 7 positions matching TRBD1. Germline loops: CDR1 SGDLS, CDR2 YYNGEE. The V gene end was trimmed by 3 bases and the J gene end by 1 base; junction bases not matched to a gene: 1. The CDR3 is made up of 15 amino acids. The CDR3 loop reads CASSGQGSGANVLTF. CDR3 DNA: TGTGCCAGCAGCGGACAGGGATCTGGGGCCAACGTCCTGACTTTC.

This clonotype showed up just a few times. The chain recombines TRBV9 with TRBJ2-5, with no clear D. The CDR3 totals 15 residues. V lost 0 bases and J 2 bases, leaving 11 bases between the germline ends. Germline V CDR1 and CDR2: SGDLS, YYNGEE. As DNA, the CDR3 is TGTGCCAGCAGCGTAGCTGCGGCGGTTCAAGAGACCCAGTACTTC. It is translated as CASSVAAAVQETQYF. The full variable domain, completed using reference TRBV9 and TRBJ2-5, is DSGVTQTPKHLITATGQRVTLRCSPRSGDLSVYWYQQSLDQGLQFLIQYYNGEERAKGNILERFSAQQFPDLHSELNLSSLELGDSALYFCASSVAAAVQETQYFGPGTRLLVL.

On this clonotype: Being one base from a much bigger clone, this may be a read error. The chain carries TRBV9 and TRBJ2-6; D not certain. This CDR3 spans 14 amino acids. CDR1 and CDR2 (germline): SGDLS, YYNGEE. CDR3 region: CACSFTSGANVLTF. CDR3 sequence (DNA): TGTGCCTGCAGCTTCACCTCTGGGGCCAACGTCCTGACTTTC.

This clonotype was seen ten or more times. The chain has TRBV9 and TRBJ2-1; 9 bases map to TRBD1. V was pared by 8 bases and J by 4 bases, with 10 bases of the junction left unmatched. CDR3 length: 15 amino acids. Germline V gives CDR1 SGDLS, CDR2 YYNGEE. This CDR3 reads CASALGQGTYNEQFF. The CDR3 DNA follows: TGTGCCAGTGCCTTGGGACAGGGCACTTACAATGAGCAGTTCTTC.

V usage is TRBV9 and J usage is TRBJ2-5, with 7 bases identical to TRBD2. The V and J ends lost 4 bases and 3 bases, in that order; junction bases with no gene match: 3. The CDR3 is made up of 13 amino acids. CDR1 and CDR2 from the germline V gene are SGDLS and YYNGEE. CDR3 coding DNA: TGTGCCAGCAGCTTTGGGGGGGAAGAGACCCAGTACTTC. This sequence encodes CASSFGGEETQYF.